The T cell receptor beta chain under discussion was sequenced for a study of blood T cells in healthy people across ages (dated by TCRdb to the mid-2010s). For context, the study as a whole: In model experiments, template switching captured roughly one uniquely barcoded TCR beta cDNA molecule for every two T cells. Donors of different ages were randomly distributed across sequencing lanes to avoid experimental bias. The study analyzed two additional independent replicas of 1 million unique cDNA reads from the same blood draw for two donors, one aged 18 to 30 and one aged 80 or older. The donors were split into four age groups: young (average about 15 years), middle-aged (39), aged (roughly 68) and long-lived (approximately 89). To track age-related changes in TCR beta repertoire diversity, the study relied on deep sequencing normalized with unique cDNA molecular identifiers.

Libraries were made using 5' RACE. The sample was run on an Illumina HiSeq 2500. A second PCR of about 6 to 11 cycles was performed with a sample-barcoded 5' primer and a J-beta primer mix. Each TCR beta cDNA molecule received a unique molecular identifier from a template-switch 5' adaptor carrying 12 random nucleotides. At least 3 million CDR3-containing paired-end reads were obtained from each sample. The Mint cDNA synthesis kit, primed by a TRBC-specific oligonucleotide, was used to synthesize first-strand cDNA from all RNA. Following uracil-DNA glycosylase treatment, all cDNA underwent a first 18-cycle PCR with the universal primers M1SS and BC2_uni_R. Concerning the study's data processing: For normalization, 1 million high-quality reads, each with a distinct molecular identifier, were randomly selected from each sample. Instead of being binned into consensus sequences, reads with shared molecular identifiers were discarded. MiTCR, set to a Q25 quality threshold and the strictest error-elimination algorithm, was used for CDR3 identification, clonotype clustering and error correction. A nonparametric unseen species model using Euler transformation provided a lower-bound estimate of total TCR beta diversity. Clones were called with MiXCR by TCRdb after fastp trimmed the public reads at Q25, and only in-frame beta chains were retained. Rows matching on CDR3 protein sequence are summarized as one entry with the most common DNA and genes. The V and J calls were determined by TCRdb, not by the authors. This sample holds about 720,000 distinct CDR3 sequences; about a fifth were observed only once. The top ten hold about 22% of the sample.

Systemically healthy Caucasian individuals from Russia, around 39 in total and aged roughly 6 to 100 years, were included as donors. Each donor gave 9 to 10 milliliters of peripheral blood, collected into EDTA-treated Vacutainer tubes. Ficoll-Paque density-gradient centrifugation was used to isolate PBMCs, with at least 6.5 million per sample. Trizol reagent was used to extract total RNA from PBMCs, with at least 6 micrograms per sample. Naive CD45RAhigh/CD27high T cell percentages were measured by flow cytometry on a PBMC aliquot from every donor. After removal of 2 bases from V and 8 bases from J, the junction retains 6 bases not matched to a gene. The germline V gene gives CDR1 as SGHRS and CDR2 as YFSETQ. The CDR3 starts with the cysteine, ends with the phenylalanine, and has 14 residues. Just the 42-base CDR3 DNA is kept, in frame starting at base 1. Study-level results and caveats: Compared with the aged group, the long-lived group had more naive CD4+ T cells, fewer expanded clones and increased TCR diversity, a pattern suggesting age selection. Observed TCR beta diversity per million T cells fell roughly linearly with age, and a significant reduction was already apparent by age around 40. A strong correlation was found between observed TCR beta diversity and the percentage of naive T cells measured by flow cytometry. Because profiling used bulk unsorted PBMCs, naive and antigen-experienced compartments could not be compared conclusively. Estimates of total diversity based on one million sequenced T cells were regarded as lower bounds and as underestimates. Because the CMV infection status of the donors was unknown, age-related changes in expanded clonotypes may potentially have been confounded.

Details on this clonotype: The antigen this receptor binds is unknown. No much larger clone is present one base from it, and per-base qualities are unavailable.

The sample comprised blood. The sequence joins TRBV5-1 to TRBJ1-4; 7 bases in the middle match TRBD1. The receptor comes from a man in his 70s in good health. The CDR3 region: CASSFGRGEEKLFF. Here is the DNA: TGCGCCAGCAGCTTCGGCAGGGGGGAGGAAAAACTGTTTTTT.